The rows below give T cell receptor beta chains drawn from one sample of a study of blood T cells in healthy people across ages. TCRdb ran MiXCR on the 5' RACE reads and lists one entry per CDR3 protein. This sample has 580,000 or so distinct CDR3 sequences; more than 45% occur once, and the top ten carry around 25%. Specimen: blood. The receptors derive from a man at least 80 years old in good health. CDR3s include the opening cysteine and the closing phenylalanine or tryptophan. D genes are given only for firm matches. Expanded clones are given a class, and other clones once, few, many or no size at all.

J gene: TRBJ2-4
D gene: NA
clone size: few
V gene: TRBV3-1
CDR3 DNA: TGTGCCAGCAGCCAAGAGGGGGCGCGGAAAAACATTCAGTACTTC
CDR3 protein: CASSQEGARKNIQYF

J gene: TRBJ2-7
D gene: TRBD2
clone size: few
V gene: TRBV7-9
CDR3 DNA: TGTGCCAGCAGCCCGGGGAGGGCCAACTACGAGCAGTACTTC
CDR3 protein: CASSPGRANYEQYF

J gene: TRBJ1-2
D gene: NA
clone size: NA
V gene: TRBV29-1
CDR3 DNA: TGCAGCGTGGCAAATAAGGGTTATGGCTACACCTTC
CDR3 protein: CSVANKGYGYTF

J gene: TRBJ2-7
D gene: TRBD1
clone size: NA
V gene: TRBV4-3
CDR3 DNA: TGCGCCAGCAGCCCCGCCGGGACAGGGCGATACGAGCAGTACTTC
CDR3 protein: CASSPAGTGRYEQYF

J gene: TRBJ2-5
D gene: TRBD2
clone size: NA
V gene: TRBV5-5
CDR3 DNA: TGTGCCAGCACCAAAACTAACAGGCGGGAGGTTGGAGAGACCCAGTACTTC
CDR3 protein: CASTKTNRREVGETQYF

J gene: TRBJ1-6
D gene: NA
clone size: NA
V gene: TRBV15
CDR3 DNA: TGTGCCACCAGCAGTCCAAATTCACCCCTCCACTTT
CDR3 protein: CATSSPNSPLHF

J gene: TRBJ2-1
D gene: TRBD2
clone size: many
V gene: TRBV29-1
CDR3 DNA: TGCAGCGTTGAGTCACTAGCGACGAGGCGGCAGTTCTTC
CDR3 protein: CSVESLATRRQFF

J gene: TRBJ2-7
D gene: NA
clone size: NA
V gene: TRBV4-3
CDR3 DNA: TGCGCCACCAGCCAAGTGAAGGGGTACGAGCAGTACTTC
CDR3 protein: CATSQVKGYEQYF

J gene: TRBJ2-1
D gene: TRBD2
clone size: NA
V gene: TRBV29-1
CDR3 DNA: TGCAGCGTTGGACCACGGTTAGGACTAGCGGGGGACAATGAGCAGTTCTTC
CDR3 protein: CSVGPRLGLAGDNEQFF

J gene: TRBJ2-4
D gene: NA
clone size: few
V gene: TRBV9
CDR3 DNA: TGTGCCAGCAGCCCAGAGGGGCCGCTAGCCAAAAACATTCAGTACTTC
CDR3 protein: CASSPEGPLAKNIQYF

J gene: TRBJ2-3
D gene: TRBD2
clone size: few
V gene: TRBV4-1
CDR3 DNA: TGCGCCAGCAGCCAAGAGGGCCTAGCGGGGAGCACAGATACGCAGTATTTT
CDR3 protein: CASSQEGLAGSTDTQYF

J gene: TRBJ2-4
D gene: NA
clone size: NA
V gene: TRBV7-9
CDR3 DNA: TGTGCCAGCATGAGGGGAAACATTCAGTACTTC
CDR3 protein: CASMRGNIQYF

J gene: TRBJ2-4
D gene: NA
clone size: NA
V gene: TRBV5-1
CDR3 DNA: TGCGCCAGCAGCTTGGTCGGGACAAGCCCTGTCGGAAACATTCAGTACTTC
CDR3 protein: CASSLVGTSPVGNIQYF

J gene: TRBJ2-3
D gene: TRBD2
clone size: NA
V gene: TRBV5-6
CDR3 DNA: TGTGCCAGCAGCCGCCTAGCGGGAGGGACCCCTAGCACAGATACGCAGTATTTT
CDR3 protein: CASSRLAGGTPSTDTQYF

J gene: TRBJ2-6
D gene: NA
clone size: few
V gene: TRBV20-1
CDR3 DNA: TGCAGTGCCGAACAGGTCGGCTTTGGGAGCCTATCTGGGGCCAACGTCCTGACTTTC
CDR3 protein: CSAEQVGFGSLSGANVLTF

J gene: TRBJ1-2
D gene: NA
clone size: many
V gene: TRBV6-6
CDR3 DNA: TGTGCCAGCGATCGATCACAGGGTCTTGGCTACACCTTC
CDR3 protein: CASDRSQGLGYTF

J gene: TRBJ2-5
D gene: NA
clone size: NA
V gene: TRBV4-3
CDR3 DNA: TGCGCCAGCAGCCAAGTTCTGGAAGAGACCCAGTACTTC
CDR3 protein: CASSQVLEETQYF

J gene: TRBJ1-2
D gene: NA
clone size: NA
V gene: TRBV4-3
CDR3 DNA: TGCGCCAGCAGCCAAGATCTAAGGTCTAACTATGGCTACACCTTC
CDR3 protein: CASSQDLRSNYGYTF

J gene: TRBJ1-2
D gene: NA
clone size: few
V gene: TRBV27
CDR3 DNA: TGTGCCAGTGGTAGGGGCTATGGCTACACCTTC
CDR3 protein: CASGRGYGYTF

J gene: TRBJ1-2
D gene: TRBD1
clone size: NA
V gene: TRBV7-2
CDR3 DNA: TGTGCCAGCAGCCCGAAGGGACAGGGGGGTCCTGACTATGGCTACACCTTC
CDR3 protein: CASSPKGQGGPDYGYTF

J gene: TRBJ2-1
D gene: NA
clone size: few
V gene: TRBV7-9
CDR3 DNA: TGTGCCAGCAGCTATATTTCCTACAATGAGCAGTTCTTC
CDR3 protein: CASSYISYNEQFF

J gene: TRBJ1-2
D gene: NA
clone size: few
V gene: TRBV9
CDR3 DNA: TGTGCCAGCAGCCCCTCGTCGGCAGTCTATGGCTACACCTTC
CDR3 protein: CASSPSSAVYGYTF

J gene: TRBJ1-6
D gene: TRBD1
clone size: many
V gene: TRBV6-6
CDR3 DNA: TGTGCCAGCAGCCAGGACAGGGTAGACAATTCACCCCTCCACTTT
CDR3 protein: CASSQDRVDNSPLHF

J gene: TRBJ2-1
D gene: TRBD2
clone size: few
V gene: TRBV4-3
CDR3 DNA: TGCGCCAGCAGCCAAGCGCGGGTAGCGGGACGGAATGAGCAGTTCTTC
CDR3 protein: CASSQARVAGRNEQFF

J gene: TRBJ2-7
D gene: TRBD2
clone size: once
V gene: TRBV27
CDR3 DNA: TGTGCCAGCAAGCGGGACGGCTCCTACGAGCAGTACTTC
CDR3 protein: CASKRDGSYEQYF

J gene: TRBJ2-7
D gene: TRBD2
clone size: few
V gene: TRBV5-1
CDR3 DNA: TGCGCCAGCAGCTTGGCCCCACTAGCGGGCTCCTACGAGCAGTACTTC
CDR3 protein: CASSLAPLAGSYEQYF

J gene: TRBJ2-2
D gene: NA
clone size: NA
V gene: TRBV29-1
CDR3 DNA: TGCAGCGTTGAAGATTTGACACTGAACACCGGGGAGCTGTTTTTT
CDR3 protein: CSVEDLTLNTGELFF

J gene: TRBJ2-7
D gene: TRBD2
clone size: NA
V gene: TRBV7-2
CDR3 DNA: TGTGCCAGCAGCTTAAGGAGGGGAATAGCGGGAGCTCTTAATGAGCAGTACTTC
CDR3 protein: CASSLRRGIAGALNEQYF

J gene: TRBJ2-3
D gene: TRBD2
clone size: few
V gene: TRBV27
CDR3 DNA: TGTGCCAGCAGTTCGAGGACTAGCGTCACAGATACGCAGTATTTT
CDR3 protein: CASSSRTSVTDTQYF

J gene: TRBJ2-3
D gene: TRBD2
clone size: NA
V gene: TRBV7-2
CDR3 DNA: TGTGCCAGAGGCTACACTAGCGGGCCCACAGATACGCAGTATTTT
CDR3 protein: CARGYTSGPTDTQYF

J gene: TRBJ2-1
D gene: NA
clone size: NA
V gene: TRBV28
CDR3 DNA: TGTGCCAGCAGTCCCTGGACTGACGGTCGTCACAATGAGCAGTTCTTC
CDR3 protein: CASSPWTDGRHNEQFF

J gene: TRBJ2-1
D gene: NA
clone size: NA
V gene: TRBV4-2
CDR3 DNA: TGTGCCAGCAGCCAAGATAAGCTCTCCTACAATGAGCAGTTCTTC
CDR3 protein: CASSQDKLSYNEQFF

J gene: TRBJ2-4
D gene: NA
clone size: few
V gene: TRBV29-1
CDR3 DNA: TGCAGCGTTGAAGGGGGACGGGGGATGGACATTCAGTACTTC
CDR3 protein: CSVEGGRGMDIQYF

J gene: TRBJ2-7
D gene: NA
clone size: NA
V gene: TRBV13
CDR3 DNA: TGTGCCAGCAGCTTTGGGGTAAGCCGTGCCTACGAGCAGTACTTC
CDR3 protein: CASSFGVSRAYEQYF

J gene: TRBJ2-1
D gene: TRBD2
clone size: NA
V gene: TRBV7-2
CDR3 DNA: TGTGCCAGCGCCTCCCCAAGGCGCGGGGGAACCTACAATGAGCAGTTCTTC
CDR3 protein: CASASPRRGGTYNEQFF

J gene: TRBJ2-3
D gene: NA
clone size: few
V gene: TRBV9
CDR3 DNA: TGTGCCAGCAGCGGACTTCCAGGGGCTAATACGCAGTATTTT
CDR3 protein: CASSGLPGANTQYF

J gene: TRBJ2-1
D gene: NA
clone size: few
V gene: TRBV20-1
CDR3 DNA: TGCAGTGGCCGGGCCCCAGTCTCCTACAATGAGCAGTTCTTC
CDR3 protein: CSGRAPVSYNEQFF

J gene: TRBJ1-2
D gene: NA
clone size: NA
V gene: TRBV6-5
CDR3 DNA: TGTGCCAGCAGCAAATACAGTGGGCTTAACTATGGCTACACCTTC
CDR3 protein: CASSKYSGLNYGYTF

J gene: TRBJ2-5
D gene: NA
clone size: once
V gene: TRBV20-1
CDR3 DNA: TGCAGTGCCAGCGGGTTTTCGCAAGAGACCCAGTACTTC
CDR3 protein: CSASGFSQETQYF

J gene: TRBJ2-3
D gene: NA
clone size: few
V gene: TRBV12-5
CDR3 DNA: TGTGCTAGTGGTTTGGCGCCTAATACTAGAACAGATACGCAGTATTTT
CDR3 protein: CASGLAPNTRTDTQYF

J gene: TRBJ1-1
D gene: NA
clone size: NA
V gene: TRBV7-2
CDR3 DNA: TGTGCCAGCAGCCAAGTGGTCAGGGGCCTATGGGGCACTGAAGCTTTCTTT
CDR3 protein: CASSQVVRGLWGTEAFF

J gene: TRBJ2-1
D gene: NA
clone size: few
V gene: TRBV20-1
CDR3 DNA: TGCAGTGCTAGGACCAACGACAATGAGCAGTTCTTC
CDR3 protein: CSARTNDNEQFF

J gene: TRBJ2-6
D gene: NA
clone size: many
V gene: TRBV6-5
CDR3 DNA: TGTGCCAGCAGTTACGTCGGGTCTGGGGCCAACGTCCTGACTTTC
CDR3 protein: CASSYVGSGANVLTF

J gene: TRBJ1-1
D gene: NA
clone size: NA
V gene: TRBV27
CDR3 DNA: TGTGCCAGCAGTTTATCGCCAGGACCCTTGAACACTGAAGCTTTCTTT
CDR3 protein: CASSLSPGPLNTEAFF

J gene: TRBJ2-3
D gene: NA
clone size: many
V gene: TRBV29-1
CDR3 DNA: TGCAGCGTTCTGACAGGCCGACAAGATACGCAGTATTTT
CDR3 protein: CSVLTGRQDTQYF

J gene: TRBJ1-2
D gene: NA
clone size: NA
V gene: TRBV6-1
CDR3 DNA: TGCGCCAGCTCTACCGACGTGGGTAACTATGGCCACACCTTC
CDR3 protein: CASSTDVGNYGHTF

J gene: TRBJ2-7
D gene: NA
clone size: few
V gene: TRBV9
CDR3 DNA: TGTGCCAGCAGCGTGACTGTGAGCTCCTACGAGCAGTACTTC
CDR3 protein: CASSVTVSSYEQYF

J gene: TRBJ2-3
D gene: NA
clone size: few
V gene: TRBV9
CDR3 DNA: TGTGCCAGCAGCGTAGGAGCGGGCGCAGATACGCAGTATTTT
CDR3 protein: CASSVGAGADTQYF

J gene: TRBJ2-2
D gene: NA
clone size: NA
V gene: TRBV5-8
CDR3 DNA: TGTGCCAGCAGAATAACCTACACCGGGGAGCTGTTTTTT
CDR3 protein: CASRITYTGELFF

J gene: TRBJ2-7
D gene: TRBD2
clone size: NA
V gene: TRBV4-1
CDR3 DNA: TGCGCCAGCAGCGGACTAGCGGACGGCTCCTACGAGCAGTACTTC
CDR3 protein: CASSGLADGSYEQYF

J gene: TRBJ2-7
D gene: TRBD1
clone size: NA
V gene: TRBV5-6
CDR3 DNA: TGTGCCAGCAGCCGCAGGTTACAGGGGCCCCACGAGCAGTACTTC
CDR3 protein: CASSRRLQGPHEQYF

J gene: TRBJ1-2
D gene: NA
clone size: once
V gene: TRBV11-2
CDR3 DNA: TGTGCCAGCAGCTTAGGCGCCAGGGGAGACTATGGCTACACCTTC
CDR3 protein: CASSLGARGDYGYTF

J gene: TRBJ1-5
D gene: NA
clone size: NA
V gene: TRBV18
CDR3 DNA: TGTGCCAGCTCAGGACAGAAGAATAGCAATCAGCCCCAGCATTTT
CDR3 protein: CASSGQKNSNQPQHF

J gene: TRBJ1-4
D gene: TRBD1
clone size: NA
V gene: TRBV27
CDR3 DNA: TGTGCCAGCAGCCGGACAGGGGTTAATGAAAAACTGTTTTTT
CDR3 protein: CASSRTGVNEKLFF